The rows below give T cell receptor beta chains drawn from one sample of a study of shared clonotypes between healthy human individuals. Data came from immunoSEQ multiplex PCR; TCRdb stores just in-frame clones and leaves some out. The data contain some 2,400,000 clones, approximately 94% of them singletons. Sequenced input: naive CD4+ T cells sorted from blood. All receptors derive from a man between 18 and 29 years old in good health. Each CDR3 is given with its conserved first and last residue. The D gene is left open where the match is weak. Size tells how often a clone was seen (once, few, many) or the class of an expanded clone, and some rows leave it out.

-	TRBJ1-4	TRBV30	-	CAYGQINEKLFF	TGTGCCTATGGACAGATTAATGAAAAACTGTTTTTT
-	TRBJ1-2	TRBV7-2	-	CASSVAALGSGYGYTF	TGTGCCAGCAGCGTGGCAGCCTTGGGAAGTGGCTATGGCTACACCTTC
-	TRBJ1-1	TRBV28	-	CASSPIPPGLWDTEAFF	TGTGCCAGCAGTCCTATTCCTCCGGGATTGTGGGACACTGAAGCTTTCTTT
TRBD1	TRBJ1-1	TRBV4-1	-	CASSLPGQMNTEAFF	TGCGCCAGCAGCCTTCCGGGACAGATGAACACTGAAGCTTTCTTT
-	TRBJ2-7	TRBV30	-	CAWAQGAEQYF	TGTGCCTGGGCTCAGGGAGCCGAGCAGTACTTC
TRBD1	TRBJ2-2	TRBV2	-	CASTRTGWNTGELFF	TGTGCCAGCACCCGGACAGGCTGGAACACCGGGGAGCTGTTTTTT
TRBD2	TRBJ2-2	TRBV29-1	-	CSALLAGGQKGGELFF	TGCAGCGCATTACTAGCGGGAGGGCAGAAGGGCGGGGAGCTGTTTTTT
-	TRBJ2-5	TRBV29-1	-	CSVEGGYYQETQYF	TGCAGCGTTGAAGGGGGGTACTACCAAGAGACCCAGTACTTC
-	TRBJ1-6	TRBV28	once	CASSSTGPFFSPLHF	TGTGCCAGCAGTTCCACGGGACCTTTCTTCTCACCCCTCCACTTT
-	TRBJ1-1	TRBV6-1	-	CASSHPSGITEAFF	TGTGCCAGCAGTCATCCTTCAGGGATCACTGAAGCTTTCTTT
-	TRBJ1-6	TRBV19	-	CASSIMQGSSPLHF	TGTGCCAGTAGTATAATGCAGGGGAGTTCACCCCTCCACTTT
TRBD2	TRBJ2-1	TRBV2	-	CASRTPTSGGANEQFF	TGTGCCAGCAGGACCCCGACTAGCGGGGGGGCTAATGAGCAGTTCTTC
TRBD2	TRBJ2-7	TRBV25-1	few	CASSLGGGAREQYF	TGTGCCAGCAGTCTGGGCGGGGGGGCGCGTGAGCAGTACTTC
TRBD1	TRBJ1-2	TRBV19	-	CASSPDRVGGYTF	TGTGCCAGTAGTCCCGACAGGGTCGGTGGCTACACCTTC
-	TRBJ1-1	TRBV27	once	CASSPRPNTEAFF	TGTGCCAGCAGTCCGCGGCCTAACACTGAAGCTTTCTTT
-	TRBJ1-5	TRBV10-3	-	CAISGQANQPQHF	TGTGCCATCAGTGGACAGGCTAATCAGCCCCAGCATTTT
TRBD1	TRBJ2-1	TRBV7-9	-	CASSGDRAVNEQFF	TGTGCCAGCAGCGGTGACAGGGCCGTAAATGAGCAGTTCTTC
TRBD2	TRBJ2-5	TRBV9	-	CASSETGTSHETQYF	TGTGCCAGCAGCGAGACCGGGACTAGCCACGAGACCCAGTACTTC
-	TRBJ1-6	TRBV5-6	once	CASSLTGNSPLHF	TGTGCCAGCAGCTTGACAGGGAATTCACCCCTCCACTTT
-	TRBJ1-4	TRBV21-1	-	CVPQVTQGRLFF	TGTGTCCCACAGGTCACCCAGGGGAGGCTGTTTTTT
-	TRBJ1-2	TRBV28	-	CASTSQETSNYGYTF	TGTGCCAGCACCTCTCAGGAGACGTCCAACTATGGCTACACCTTC